These T cell receptor beta chains were read from a single sample in a study of CD8 T cells in Susac syndrome. MiXCR, run by TCRdb on the immunoSEQ multiplex PCR reads, gives a single entry per CDR3 protein. The sample has under 200,000 distinct CDR3 sequences; more than 95% are singletons. The material sequenced was CD4+ T cells from PBMCs. These receptors originate from a human donor with Susac syndrome. Both conserved end residues are part of each CDR3. A D gene is named only where the DNA matches it firmly. Only some rows state a clone size, as once, few, many or a class for expanded clones.

.	TRBJ2-5	TRBV5-4	.	TGTGCCAGCAGCTTACCTAGTGAGGAGACCCAGTACTTC	CASSLPSEETQYF
.	TRBJ1-5	TRBV15	.	TGTGCCACCAGCAGAGGAAGAGGGTCAGGTCAGCCCCAGCATTTT	CATSRGRGSGQPQHF
once	TRBJ2-5	TRBV4-2	.	TGTGCCAGCAGCCAAGCTGAAGGGGGGGAGACCCAGTACTTC	CASSQAEGGETQYF
.	TRBJ2-3	TRBV25-1	.	TGTGCCAGCAGTGTCACAGATACGCAGTATTTT	CASSVTDTQYF
.	TRBJ2-5	TRBV20-1	TRBD2	TGCAGTGCTAGACGGGCTAGCGGGAGGAAGGCAGAGACCCAGTACTTC	CSARRASGRKAETQYF
.	TRBJ2-1	TRBV5-1	.	TGCGCCAGCAGCTTGGGGGTTGGCAATGAGCAGTTCTTC	CASSLGVGNEQFF
.	TRBJ1-2	TRBV29-1	TRBD1	TGCAGCGTCCTAGGAGGACAGGGGGGCTACACCTTC	CSVLGGQGGYTF
.	TRBJ1-3	TRBV30	.	TGTGCCTGGAGTTTGCTGCTCTCTGGAAACACCATATATTTT	CAWSLLLSGNTIYF
.	TRBJ2-7	TRBV28	.	TGTGCCAGCGGGAGAAGGTACGAGCAGTACTTC	CASGRRYEQYF
.	TRBJ1-4	TRBV30	.	TGTGCCTGGAGTGTACAGCTAGACGAAAAACTGTTTTTT	CAWSVQLDEKLFF
.	TRBJ2-6	TRBV5-4	.	TGTGCCAGCAGCCCGGGCGGGGCTGGGGCCAACGTCCTGACTTTC	CASSPGGAGANVLTF
.	TRBJ1-1	TRBV6-6	.	TGTGCCAGCAGCTGGATCGGGGGGCAGAACACTGAAGCTTTCTTT	CASSWIGGQNTEAFF
once	TRBJ2-3	TRBV7-3	.	TGTGCCAGCAGCTCCGGGGGCTCCTCCGATACGCAGTATTTT	CASSSGGSSDTQYF
.	TRBJ1-4	TRBV29-1	.	TGCAGCGTTGAAGCGGTCGGGCCACAACAGGCCACTAATGAAAAACTGTTTTTT	CSVEAVGPQQATNEKLFF
.	TRBJ1-2	TRBV20-1	.	TGCAGTGCTCTAGTGGGAGGCTACACCTTC	CSALVGGYTF
.	TRBJ1-2	TRBV29-1	TRBD1	TGCAGCGCCCCGGACAGGGAAACTAACTATGGCTACACCTTC	CSAPDRETNYGYTF